One sample yielded the 19 T cell receptor beta chains listed below, sequenced in a study of radiation and T cells in renal cell carcinoma. Stated treatment: treatment-naive control, cytoreductive nephrectomy. Libraries were prepared by immunoSEQ multiplex PCR; TCRdb keeps only in-frame clonotypes and omits some of them. The repertoire includes some 25,000 clones, 58% of them detected once, and 20% to 25% sits in the top ten. Sequencing was performed on tumor tissue, taken from a patient whose treatment was nephrectomy without radiotherapy. The receptors were gathered from a man aged 35 to 55 with renal cell carcinoma.

In regard to this clone: Relative to the germline gene, one junction end is altered; a read error may explain this. This rearrangement joins TRBV5-1 to TRBJ2-7; unclear D gene. Germline CDR1 reads SGHRS; CDR2 reads YFSETQ. There are 11 residues in the CDR3. The CDR3 sequence: CASNLGYEQYF. CDR3 DNA sequence: TGTGCCAGCAACCTTGGGTACGAGCAGTACTTC.

The V gene is TRBV30, the J gene TRBJ2-3, with 7 positions matching TRBD1. CDR1 is GTSNPN, CDR2 SVGIG, per germline (reference sequence). The CDR3 covers 14 residues. Losses at the gene ends were 5 bases for V and 0 bases for J; bases not matched to a gene: 5. CDR3 sequence: CAWERQGSTDTQYF. The CDR3 coding sequence is TGTGCCTGGGAGAGACAGGGCAGCACAGATACGCAGTATTTT. The full variable domain, completed using reference TRBV30 and TRBJ2-3, is SQTIHQWPATLVQPVGSPLSLECTVEGTSNPNLYWYRQAAGRGLQLLFYSVGIGQISSEVPQNLSASRPQDRQFILSSKKLLLSDSGFYLCAWERQGSTDTQYFGPGTRLTVL.

V is TRBV18 and J is TRBJ1-5; D perhaps matches TRBD1 (5 bases). The CDR3 is 17 amino acids. The ends were cut back, 3 bases at V and 3 bases at J, with 18 bases in the middle. Germline assignment: CDR1 KGHSH and CDR2 LQKENI. The CDR3 sequence: CASSPRRAGSVNQPQHF. The CDR3, as DNA: TGTGCCAGCTCACCCCGGAGGGCAGGGTCGGTCAATCAGCCCCAGCATTTT. Based on the CDR3 plus reference TRBV18 and TRBJ1-5, the full variable domain is NAGVMQNPRHLVRRRGQEARLRCSPMKGHSHVYWYRQLPEEGLKFMVYLQKENIIDESGMPKERFSAEFPKEGPSILRIQQVVRGDSAAYFCASSPRRAGSVNQPQHFGDGTRLSIL.

The chain recombines TRBV5-1 with TRBJ2-1; tentative D call: TRBD2 (8 bases). Trimming removed 4 bases at V and 8 bases at J, with 16 bases between. The CDR3 totals 14 residues. In germline, CDR1 is SGHRS, CDR2 YFSETQ. This CDR3 is CASSPLGRGHEQFF. The CDR3 nucleotides are TGCGCCAGCAGCCCCCTCGGGAGGGGGCATGAGCAGTTCTTC.

The rearrangement uses TRBV7-2 and TRBJ1-1; unclear D gene. This CDR3 has 14 residues. In germline, CDR1 is SGHTA, CDR2 FQGNSA. The V gene lost 1 base and the J gene lost 6 bases, with 12 bases spanning the gap. The CDR3 sequence: CASSLEVRRAEAFF. DNA for the CDR3: TGTGCCAGCAGCTTAGAGGTCAGGAGAGCTGAAGCTTTCTTT. Variable domain in full (rest from reference TRBV7-2 and TRBJ1-1): GAGVSQSPSNKVTEKGKDVELRCDPISGHTALYWYRQSLGQGLEFLIYFQGNSAPDKSGLPSDRFSAERTGGSVSTLTIQRTQQEDSAVYLCASSLEVRRAEAFFGQGTRLTVV.

This chain uses TRBV6-6 with TRBJ1-1; no clear D gene. Per the germline V gene, CDR1 is MNHNY and CDR2 is SVGAGI (reference sequence). With 5 bases removed from V and 3 bases from J, the gap between germline ends came to 10 bases. The CDR3 is made up of 13 amino acids. The CDR3: CASSPRFDTEAFF. DNA for the CDR3: TGTGCCAGCAGTCCGCGTTTTGACACTGAAGCTTTCTTT.

The CDR3 reads CASFTPAQSSYEQYF. CDR3 DNA sequence: TGTGCCAGCTTCACCCCAGCGCAGAGCTCCTACGAGCAGTACTTC. The chain couples TRBV6-1 to TRBJ2-7; D gene ambiguous. Trimming stripped 8 bases from V and 0 bases from J, with 17 bases between. CDR1 is MNHNS and CDR2 is SASEGT in the germline V gene. This CDR3 region has 15 residues.

The gene calls are TRBV6-5 and TRBJ1-1; D is unresolved. The V end was cut by 5 bases, the J end by 11 bases, with 18 bases between. The CDR3 consists of 13 residues. The germline V gene encodes CDR1 MNHEY and CDR2 SVGAGI. In nucleotides, the CDR3 is TGTGCCAGCAGTCCTCGGCCCCCCAACAAGGCTTTCTTT. It specifies CASSPRPPNKAFF.

This chain links TRBV4-2 with TRBJ2-5; 8 positions match TRBD2. The CDR3 is 15 amino acids. Germline values: CDR1 LGHNA, CDR2 YNFKEQ. The V and J ends lost 0 bases and 5 bases, in that order; junction bases with no gene match: 5. CDR3 protein: CASSQDRGGTETQYF. CDR3 DNA sequence: TGTGCCAGCAGCCAAGATCGGGGGGGTACGGAGACCCAGTACTTC.

The chain recombines TRBV6-1 with TRBJ2-7, with 9 bases identical to TRBD1. Per germline, CDR1 MNHNS and CDR2 SASEGT. The CDR3 runs 15 residues. Trimming removed 4 bases from V and 4 bases from J; junction bases left unmatched: 8. This chain's CDR3 is CASSVGTGRLYEQYV. The CDR3 nucleotides are TGTGCCAGCAGTGTGGGGACAGGGCGACTTTACGAGCAGTACGTC.

This clone appeared a single time. V gene TRBV6-6 combines with J gene TRBJ1-5, with 7 bases lining up with TRBD1. V dropped 2 bases and J dropped 6; count of bases not matched to a gene: 7. The CDR3 contains 15 residues. Germline values: CDR1 MNHNY, CDR2 SVGAGI (reference sequence). The CDR3: CASSYGRGVGQPQHF. CDR3 nucleotide sequence: TGTGCCAGCAGTTACGGCAGGGGGGTCGGTCAGCCCCAGCATTTT.

V gene TRBV18 combines with J gene TRBJ2-1; 10 nucleotides align to TRBD1. The length of the CDR3 is 15 residues. The V and J ends lost 3 bases and 9 bases, in that order; junction bases with no gene match: 8. Germline CDR1 is KGHSH and CDR2 is LQKENI. CDR3 DNA sequence: TGTGCCAGCTCACCTACGGACAGGGGGTGGAGTGAGCAGTTCTTC. Translating gives CASSPTDRGWSEQFF.

The genes are TRBV7-2 and TRBJ2-7; TRBD1 agrees at 7 bases. The CDR3 contains 13 residues. Germline V CDR1 and CDR2: SGHTA, FQGNSA. J gave up 5 bases and V 4 bases, and 5 bases lay outside the gene matches. In DNA, the CDR3 is TGTGCCAGCAGCTCCTACAGGGGCCACGAGCAGTACGTC. This gives the protein CASSSYRGHEQYV.

The V call is TRBV10-3, the J call TRBJ2-3, with 11 bases that match TRBD2. The CDR3 has 16 amino acids. The germline CDR1 and CDR2 sequences are ENHRY and SYGVKD. Unmatched junction bases numbered 5, after V lost 6 bases and J lost 0 bases. The CDR3: CAIRKTSGSSTDTQYF. The DNA of the CDR3 is TGTGCCATCAGGAAAACTAGCGGGAGTAGCACAGATACGCAGTATTTT.

This clone showed up just once. This sequence joins TRBV5-5 and TRBJ1-1; possibly TRBD1 for D (6 bases). The CDR3 has 14 amino acids. Deletions cut 4 bases from V and 5 bases from J, with 15 bases between. Germline CDR1 SGHKS, CDR2 YYEKEE (reference sequence). Written as DNA, the CDR3 is TGTGCCAGCAGCCTGACAGGCCGAGGGACTGAAGCTTTCTTT. This encodes CASSLTGRGTEAFF.

The rearrangement links TRBV14 to TRBJ1-1; D uncertain. V was shortened by 7 bases and J by 1 base, with 13 bases between the two germline ends. CDR3 length equals 14 residues. Germline values: CDR1 SGHDN, CDR2 FVKESK. CDR3 coding DNA: TGTGCCAGCAACTCGGACGGAAAGAACACTGAAGCTTTCTTT. Amino acid sequence: CASNSDGKNTEAFF.

This chain uses TRBV28 with TRBJ2-5; a possible D gene is TRBD2 (6 bases). With 6 bases removed from V and 4 bases from J, the gap between germline ends came to 12 bases. The CDR3 spans 13 residues. Germline CDR1 is MDHEN and CDR2 is SYDVKM. The CDR3 is CASRPTGGETQYF. The CDR3 coding sequence is TGTGCCAGCAGGCCTACCGGGGGAGAGACCCAGTACTTC.

This chain connects TRBV6-6 to TRBJ2-5; no firm D call. Germline lookup yields CDR1 MNHNY and CDR2 SVGAGI (reference sequence). The CDR3 has 11 amino acids. The V end was cut by 4 bases, the J end by 9 bases, with 9 bases between. DNA of the CDR3: TGTGCCAGCAGTTCCCTTTATGCCCAGTACTTC. Translation: CASSSLYAQYF.

This chain uses TRBV6-6 with TRBJ2-3; possibly TRBD1 for D (6 bases). The CDR3 runs 14 residues. Germline V lookup: CDR1 MNHNY, CDR2 SVGAGI (reference sequence). Between the trimmed V and J ends, which lost 4 bases and 4 bases, there was a span of 12 bases. CDR3 DNA sequence: TGTGCCAGCAGTTTGGACAGTGAACCAGATACGCAGTATTTT. It codes for CASSLDSEPDTQYF.